These T cell receptor beta chains were read from a single sample in a study of CD8 T cell repertoires and HIV-1 epitope variants. Profiled with immunoSEQ multiplex PCR; TCRdb holds only in-frame clones, not every one. The repertoire holds about 5,000 clones, with 66% as singletons. The antigens for these receptors are not known. The specimen sequenced was cultured CD8+ T cells derived from PBMCs. The receptors derive from a male donor with HIV. The CDR3 runs from the conserved cysteine through the conserved F or W. D genes are given only for firm matches. Expanded clones are given a class, and other clones once, few, many or no size at all.

CASSLEVAGGTDTQYF TGCGCCAGCAGCTTGGAAGTAGCGGGAGGCACAGATACGCAGTATTTT 16 TRBV5-1 TRBD2 - TRBJ2-3
CASSVVVTGSEQFF TGTGCCAGCAGCGTAGTTGTAACTGGTTCTGAGCAGTTCTTC 14 TRBV9 - - TRBJ2-1
CASSVGGYEQYF TGTGCCAGCAGCGTAGGGGGGTACGAGCAGTACTTC 12 TRBV9 - - TRBJ2-7
CASSIPNGGYTF TGTGCCAGTAGTATCCCCAACGGTGGCTACACCTTC 12 TRBV19 - once TRBJ1-2
CASSPTSTSSYNEQFF TGTGCCAGCAGCCCTACTAGCACGAGCTCCTACAATGAGCAGTTCTTC 16 TRBV5-6 - - TRBJ2-1
CASSVDTDNYQPQHF TGTGCCAGCAGCGTAGACACCGACAACTATCAGCCCCAGCATTTT 15 TRBV6-1 - medium-sized TRBJ1-5
CASSAQGDTEAFF TGTGCCAGCAGCGCTCAGGGGGACACTGAAGCTTTCTTT 13 TRBV5-5 TRBD1 few TRBJ1-1
CASSQGTGEAEAFF TGCGCCAGCAGCCAGGGGACAGGAGAGGCTGAAGCTTTCTTT 14 TRBV4-3 TRBD1 few TRBJ1-1
CASSDPPMVEQFF TGTGCCAGCAGCGATCCCCCTATGGTTGAGCAGTTCTTC 13 TRBV5-8 - - TRBJ2-1
CASSLASGGAVEQFF TGTGCCAGCAGTTTAGCCAGCGGGGGGGCCGTTGAGCAGTTCTTC 15 TRBV27 TRBD2 - TRBJ2-1
CASRGDSNYGYTF TGTGCCAGCAGGGGGGACAGTAACTATGGCTACACCTTC 13 TRBV2 TRBD1 once TRBJ1-2
CASSLGTLSSYEQYF TGTGCCAGCAGCTTAGGGACATTGAGCTCCTACGAGCAGTACTTC 15 TRBV7-2 - - TRBJ2-7
CAISESAQGGEQYF TGTGCCATCAGTGAGTCAGCTCAGGGGGGCGAGCAGTACTTC 14 TRBV10-3 - - TRBJ2-7
CATEFNTQYF TGTGCCACCGAATTCAATACGCAGTATTTT 10 TRBV25-1 - - TRBJ2-3
CSVEVSLAGAEAFF TGCAGCGTTGAGGTTTCTCTGGCTGGAGCTGAAGCTTTCTTT 14 TRBV29-1 - - TRBJ1-1
CAWSPGIGNQPQHF TGTGCCTGGAGTCCGGGGATCGGTAATCAGCCCCAGCATTTT 14 TRBV30 - - TRBJ1-5
CASGLQTGEVLGTDTQYF TGTGCTAGTGGTTTGCAGACAGGGGAAGTTTTGGGCACAGATACGCAGTATTTT 18 TRBV12-5 TRBD1 - TRBJ2-3
CASSLSIPDQPQHF TGTGCCAGCAGTTTATCGATCCCGGATCAGCCCCAGCATTTT 14 TRBV27 - - TRBJ1-5
CASSLQESRPQHF TGTGCCAGCAGTTTACAAGAGAGTCGGCCCCAGCATTTT 13 TRBV27 - - TRBJ1-5
CASSQGLGTSYGYTF TGCGCCAGCAGCCAAGGTCTCGGGACTTCCTATGGCTACACCTTC 15 TRBV4-3 - - TRBJ1-2
CASSLSRDTQYF TGTGCCAGCAGCTTGAGTAGGGATACGCAGTATTTT 12 TRBV5-4 - - TRBJ2-3
CASSETPSGNTIYF TGTGCCAGCAGCGAGACCCCGTCTGGAAACACCATATATTTT 14 TRBV5-6 - - TRBJ1-3
CASSLYGEDLNTEAFF TGTGCCAGCAGTCTCTACGGGGAGGATCTGAACACTGAAGCTTTCTTT 16 TRBV27 - - TRBJ1-1
CASSPGGTGELFF TGTGCCAGTAGTCCGGGTGGTACCGGGGAGCTGTTTTTT 13 TRBV19 - - TRBJ2-2
CASSPGQGLDEQYF TGTGCCAGCTCTCCGGGACAGGGGTTAGACGAGCAGTACTTC 14 TRBV18 TRBD1 - TRBJ2-7
CASSLNPGSTEAFF TGTGCCAGCAGCTTAAATCCTGGGTCTACTGAAGCTTTCTTT 14 TRBV7-6 - - TRBJ1-1
CASSIGAAPYEQYF TGTGCCAGTAGTATTGGCGCAGCACCCTACGAGCAGTACTTC 14 TRBV19 - - TRBJ2-7
CASSYGGNTGELFF TGTGCCAGCAGTTACGGGGGCAACACCGGGGAGCTGTTTTTT 14 TRBV28 - - TRBJ2-2